This T cell receptor (beta chain) was sequenced for a study of T cells in Graves' hyperthyroidism and ophthalmopathy. Study conclusions and caveats: The majority of expanded thyroid clonotypes above 0.001 also appeared in blood.

Duration under 3 months, a NOSPECS grade of at least 4, and a Clinical Activity Score of at least 3 characterized the ophthalmopathy patients. TCR beta CDR3 sequences were amplified from RNA transcripts. An initial round of RT-PCR targeting the TCR CDR3 relied on the HTBI primer set. TCRdb reanalysed the multiplex PCR reads using MiXCR and keeps one entry per CDR3 protein. This table holds hundreds of thousands of distinct CDR3 sequences, about 20% found once. CDR3 size: 14 residues. Germline CDR1 and CDR2: DFQATT and SNEGSKA (reference sequence). With 6 bases removed from V and 3 bases from J, the gap between germline ends came to 15 bases. Turning to this clonotype: Its target is unknown.

This clonotype was sampled from a man aged 35-49 years with Graves' ophthalmopathy. The sequenced material came from blood. The V gene is TRBV20-1, the J gene TRBJ1-5, with D unclear. The CDR3 DNA reads as TGCAGTGCCGGAGGAACGGGGTCCAATCAGCCCCAGCATTTT. Its translation: CSAGGTGSNQPQHF.